Described below is a single T cell receptor (beta chain) sequence and its context. Assay used: immunoSEQ multiplex PCR; TCRdb lists only in-frame clones, some missing. Of approximately 58,000 clones listed, approximately 89% are singletons. No infections or other immune events were documented during collection. The data are from a study of identifying expanded T cells in peripheral blood. Germline V gene lookup returns CDR1 SGHRS and CDR2 YFSETQ. V dropped 3 bases and J dropped 2; count of bases not matched to a gene: 5. The CDR3 is 16 residues long. This chain links TRBV5-1 with TRBJ2-3; 11 positions match TRBD2. This clonotype was obtained from a person aged 18 to 70 in good health. The sample taken for sequencing was blood. The CDR3 coding sequence is TGCGCCAGCAGCTGGGGACTAGCGGAGCACACAGATACGCAGTATTTT. This translates into CASSWGLAEHTDTQYF.